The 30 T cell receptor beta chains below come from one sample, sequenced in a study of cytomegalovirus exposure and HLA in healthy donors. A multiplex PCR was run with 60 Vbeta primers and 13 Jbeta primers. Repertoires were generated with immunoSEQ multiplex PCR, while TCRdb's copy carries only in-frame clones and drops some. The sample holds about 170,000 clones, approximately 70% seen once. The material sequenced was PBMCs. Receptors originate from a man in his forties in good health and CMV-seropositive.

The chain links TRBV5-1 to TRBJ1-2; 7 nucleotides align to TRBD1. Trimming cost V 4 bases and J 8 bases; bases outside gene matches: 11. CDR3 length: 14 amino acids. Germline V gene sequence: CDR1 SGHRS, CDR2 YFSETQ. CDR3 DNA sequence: TGCGCCAGCAGCCCGACAGGGAACCCTCCGGGCTACACCTTC. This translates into CASSPTGNPPGYTF.

The CDR3 loop reads CASSEGLGQETQYF. In DNA form, the CDR3 reads TGTGCCAGCAGTGAAGGCCTCGGCCAAGAGACCCAGTACTTC. The chain uses TRBV6-1 and TRBJ2-5, with unresolved D. CDR1 is MNHNS, CDR2 SASEGT, per germline. The V and J ends lost 1 base and 1 base respectively, with 7 bases between them. This CDR3 spans 14 amino acids.

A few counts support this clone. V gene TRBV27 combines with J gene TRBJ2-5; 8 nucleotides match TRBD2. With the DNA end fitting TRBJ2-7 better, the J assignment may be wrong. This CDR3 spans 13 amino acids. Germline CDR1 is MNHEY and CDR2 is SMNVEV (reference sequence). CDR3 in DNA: TGTGCCAGCAGTTCGGGGGGGCCCTACGAGCAGTACTTC. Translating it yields CASSSGGPYEQYF.

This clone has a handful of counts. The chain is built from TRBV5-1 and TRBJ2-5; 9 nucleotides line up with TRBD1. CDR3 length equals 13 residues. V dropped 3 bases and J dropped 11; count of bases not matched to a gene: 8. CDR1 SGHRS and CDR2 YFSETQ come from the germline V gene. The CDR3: CASSWTGEWEQYF. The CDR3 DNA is TGCGCCAGCAGCTGGACAGGGGAGTGGGAGCAGTACTTC.

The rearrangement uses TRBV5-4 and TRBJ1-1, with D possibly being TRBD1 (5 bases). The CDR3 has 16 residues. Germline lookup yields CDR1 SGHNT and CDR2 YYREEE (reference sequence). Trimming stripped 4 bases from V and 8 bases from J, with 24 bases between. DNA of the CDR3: TGTGCCAGCAGCCCCCTCGGGGGGGGTGGGACTCAAGAAGCTTTCTTT. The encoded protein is CASSPLGGGGTQEAFF.

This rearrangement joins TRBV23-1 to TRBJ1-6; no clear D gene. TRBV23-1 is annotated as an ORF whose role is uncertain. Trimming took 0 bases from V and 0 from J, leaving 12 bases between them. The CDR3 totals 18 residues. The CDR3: CASSQSARRSSYNSPLHF. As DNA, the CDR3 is TGCGCCAGCAGTCAATCGGCCAGGCGAAGCTCCTATAATTCACCCCTCCACTTT.

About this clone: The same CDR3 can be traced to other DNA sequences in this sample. CDR3 loop: CASSLSNTEAFF. In DNA form, the CDR3 reads TGTGCCAGCAGCCTCTCGAACACTGAAGCTTTCTTT. J is TRBJ1-1 and V is TRBV13; D is unclear. V shed 5 bases and J shed 1 base, with 5 bases lying between them. This CDR3 region has 12 residues. Germline V lookup: CDR1 PRHDT, CDR2 FYEKMQ (reference sequence).

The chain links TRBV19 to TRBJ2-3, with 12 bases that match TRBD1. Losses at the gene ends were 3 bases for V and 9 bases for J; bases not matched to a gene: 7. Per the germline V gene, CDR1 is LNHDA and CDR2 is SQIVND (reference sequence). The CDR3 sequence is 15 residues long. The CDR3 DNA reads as TGTGCCAGTAGTATCCCGGGACAGGGGGCAAACACGCAGTATTTT. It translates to CASSIPGQGANTQYF.

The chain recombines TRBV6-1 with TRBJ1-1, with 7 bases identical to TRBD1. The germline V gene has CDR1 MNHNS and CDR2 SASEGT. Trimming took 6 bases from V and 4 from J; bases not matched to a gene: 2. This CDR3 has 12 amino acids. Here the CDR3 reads CASSTGATEAFF. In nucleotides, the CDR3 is TGTGCCAGCAGCACAGGGGCCACTGAAGCTTTCTTT.

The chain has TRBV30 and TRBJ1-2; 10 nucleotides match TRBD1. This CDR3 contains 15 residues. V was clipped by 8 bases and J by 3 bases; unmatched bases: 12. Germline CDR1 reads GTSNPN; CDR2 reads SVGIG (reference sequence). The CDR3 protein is CAHHPGQGLDYGYTF. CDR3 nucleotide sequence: TGTGCCCACCATCCGGGACAGGGGCTCGACTATGGCTACACCTTC.

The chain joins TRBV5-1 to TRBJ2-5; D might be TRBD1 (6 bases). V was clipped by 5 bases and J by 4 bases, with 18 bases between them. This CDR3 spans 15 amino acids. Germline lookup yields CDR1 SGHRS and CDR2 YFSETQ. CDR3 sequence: CASSLGQPSAETQYF. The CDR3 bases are TGCGCCAGCAGTCTTGGACAGCCCTCGGCAGAGACCCAGTACTTC.

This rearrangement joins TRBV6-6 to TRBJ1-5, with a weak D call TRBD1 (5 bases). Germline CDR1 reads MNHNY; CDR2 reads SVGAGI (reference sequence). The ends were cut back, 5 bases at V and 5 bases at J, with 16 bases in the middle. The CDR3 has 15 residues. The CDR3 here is CASSPSGVSDQPQHF. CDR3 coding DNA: TGTGCCAGCAGTCCCTCGGGGGTTAGTGATCAGCCCCAGCATTTT.

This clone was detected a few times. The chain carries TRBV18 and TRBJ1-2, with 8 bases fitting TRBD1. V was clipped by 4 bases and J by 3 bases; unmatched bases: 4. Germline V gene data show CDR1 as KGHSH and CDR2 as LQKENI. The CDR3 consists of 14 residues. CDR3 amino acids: CASSRGQDDYGYTF. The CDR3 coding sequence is TGTGCCAGCTCACGGGGACAGGATGACTATGGCTACACCTTC.

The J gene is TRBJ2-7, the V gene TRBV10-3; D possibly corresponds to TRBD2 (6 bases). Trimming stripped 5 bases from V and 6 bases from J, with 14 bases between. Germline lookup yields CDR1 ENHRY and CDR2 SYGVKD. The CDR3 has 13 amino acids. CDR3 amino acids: CAISTPAGGEQYF. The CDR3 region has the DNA TGTGCCATCAGTACACCAGCCGGGGGCGAGCAGTACTTC.

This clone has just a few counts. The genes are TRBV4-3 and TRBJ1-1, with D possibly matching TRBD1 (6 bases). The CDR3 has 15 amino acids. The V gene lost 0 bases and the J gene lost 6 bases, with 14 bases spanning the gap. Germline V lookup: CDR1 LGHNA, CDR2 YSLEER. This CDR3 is CASSQDRGTGSEAFF. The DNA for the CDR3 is TGCGCCAGCAGCCAAGATCGTGGCACAGGGTCTGAAGCTTTCTTT.

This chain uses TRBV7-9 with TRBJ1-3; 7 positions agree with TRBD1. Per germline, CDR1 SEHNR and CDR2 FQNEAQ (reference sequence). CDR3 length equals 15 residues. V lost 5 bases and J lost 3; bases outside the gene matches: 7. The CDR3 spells CASSREGASGNTIYF. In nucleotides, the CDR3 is TGTGCCAGCAGCCGTGAGGGGGCGAGTGGAAACACCATATATTTT. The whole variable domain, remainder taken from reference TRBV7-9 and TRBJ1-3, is DTGVSQNPRHKITKRGQNVTFRCDPISEHNRLYWYRQTLGQGPEFLTYFQNEAQLEKSRLLSDRFSAERPKGSFSTLEIQRTEQGDSAMYLCASSREGASGNTIYFGEGSWLTVV.

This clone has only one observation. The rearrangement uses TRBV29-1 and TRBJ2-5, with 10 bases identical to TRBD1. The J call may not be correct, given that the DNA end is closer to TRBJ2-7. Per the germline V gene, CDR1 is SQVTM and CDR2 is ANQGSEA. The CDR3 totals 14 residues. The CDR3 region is CSVVSGTGALEQYF. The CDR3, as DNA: TGCAGCGTTGTATCCGGGACAGGGGCCCTCGAGCAGTACTTC.

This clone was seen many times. This chain's CDR3 is CASSGTGGSLNEQFF. CDR3 nucleotide sequence: TGTGCCAGCAGTGGAACGGGGGGGAGTTTAAATGAGCAGTTCTTC. V is TRBV2 and J is TRBJ2-1; 8 bases agree with TRBD2. Looked up from germline, CDR1 is SNHLY and CDR2 is FYNNEI. The V and J ends lost 4 bases and 7 bases, in that order; junction bases with no gene match: 9. CDR3 length: 15 residues.

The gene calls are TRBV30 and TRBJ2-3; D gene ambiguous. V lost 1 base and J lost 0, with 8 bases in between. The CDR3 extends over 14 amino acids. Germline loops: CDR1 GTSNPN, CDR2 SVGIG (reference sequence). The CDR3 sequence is CAWSGSISTDTQYF. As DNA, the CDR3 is TGTGCCTGGAGTGGGAGTATTAGCACAGATACGCAGTATTTT. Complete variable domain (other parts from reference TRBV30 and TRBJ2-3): SQTIHQWPATLVQPVGSPLSLECTVEGTSNPNLYWYRQAAGRGLQLLFYSVGIGQISSEVPQNLSASRPQDRQFILSSKKLLLSDSGFYLCAWSGSISTDTQYFGPGTRLTVL.

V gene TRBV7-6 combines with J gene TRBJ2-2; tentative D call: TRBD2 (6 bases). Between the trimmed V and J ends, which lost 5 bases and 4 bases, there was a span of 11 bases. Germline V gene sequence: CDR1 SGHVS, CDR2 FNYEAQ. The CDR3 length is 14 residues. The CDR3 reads CASSPGVSTGELFF. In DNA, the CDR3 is TGTGCCAGCAGCCCGGGGGTGAGCACCGGGGAGCTGTTTTTT.

In DNA, the CDR3 is TGTGCCAGCAGCCAAACAGGTACCAGGGATACGCAGTATTTT. Residues: CASSQTGTRDTQYF. The V and J genes are TRBV7-9 and TRBJ2-3; TRBD1 is a possible D gene (5 bases). This CDR3 has 14 amino acids. V shed 5 bases and J shed 6 bases, with 15 bases lying between them. The germline CDR1 and CDR2 sequences are SEHNR and FQNEAQ (reference sequence).

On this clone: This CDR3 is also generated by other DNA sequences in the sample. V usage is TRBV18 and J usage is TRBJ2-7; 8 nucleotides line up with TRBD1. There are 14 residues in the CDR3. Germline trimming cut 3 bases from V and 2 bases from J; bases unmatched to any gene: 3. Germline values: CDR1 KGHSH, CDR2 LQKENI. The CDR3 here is CASSPQDRAYEQYF. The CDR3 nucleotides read TGTGCCAGCTCACCTCAGGACAGGGCCTACGAGCAGTACTTC.

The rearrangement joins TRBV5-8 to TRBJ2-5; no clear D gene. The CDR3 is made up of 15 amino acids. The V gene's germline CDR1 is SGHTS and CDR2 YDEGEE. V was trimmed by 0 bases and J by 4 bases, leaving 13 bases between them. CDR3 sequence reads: CASSLGGAPLETQYF. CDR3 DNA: TGTGCCAGCAGCTTGGGAGGTGCACCCCTAGAGACCCAGTACTTC. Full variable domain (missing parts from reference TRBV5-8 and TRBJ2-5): EAGVTQSPTHLIKTRGQQATLRCSPISGHTSVYWYQQALGLGLQFLLWYDEGEERNRGNFPPRFSGRQFPNYSSELNVNALELEDSALYLCASSLGGAPLETQYFGPGTRLLVL.

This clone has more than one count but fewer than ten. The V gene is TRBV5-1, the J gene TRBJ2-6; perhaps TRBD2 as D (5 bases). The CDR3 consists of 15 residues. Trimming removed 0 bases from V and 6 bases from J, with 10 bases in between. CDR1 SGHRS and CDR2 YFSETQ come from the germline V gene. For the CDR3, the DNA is TGCGCCAGCAGCTTGGTAGGACGGGAGGCCAACGTCCTGACTTTC. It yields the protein CASSLVGREANVLTF.

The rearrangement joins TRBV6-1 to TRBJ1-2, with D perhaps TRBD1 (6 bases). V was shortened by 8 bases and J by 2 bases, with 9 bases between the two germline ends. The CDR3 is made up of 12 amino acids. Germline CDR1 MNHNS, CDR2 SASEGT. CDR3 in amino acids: CASAGGNYGYTF. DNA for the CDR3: TGTGCCAGCGCGGGGGGCAACTATGGCTACACCTTC.

This CDR3 is CSADSGETQYF. The DNA of the CDR3 is TGCAGTGCTGATAGCGGGGAGACCCAGTACTTC. The genes are TRBV20-1 and TRBJ2-5, with 7 nucleotides matching TRBD2. Germline-derived CDR1 and CDR2 are DFQATT and SNEGSKA (reference sequence). After removal of 5 bases from V and 5 bases from J, the junction contained 2 bases not matched to a gene. The CDR3 length is 11 residues.

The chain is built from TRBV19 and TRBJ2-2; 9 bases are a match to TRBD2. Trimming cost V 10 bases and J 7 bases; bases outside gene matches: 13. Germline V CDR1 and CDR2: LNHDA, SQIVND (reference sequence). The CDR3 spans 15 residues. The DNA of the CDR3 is TGTGCCACCACGTTGGGCGGGGGGGCCGGCGGGGAGCTGTTTTTT. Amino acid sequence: CATTLGGGAGGELFF.

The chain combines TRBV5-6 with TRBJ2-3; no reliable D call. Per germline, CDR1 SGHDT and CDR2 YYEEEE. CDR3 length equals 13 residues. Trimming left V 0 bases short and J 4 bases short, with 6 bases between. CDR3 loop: CASSLDGPDTQYF. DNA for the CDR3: TGTGCCAGCAGCTTGGATGGGCCAGATACGCAGTATTTT.

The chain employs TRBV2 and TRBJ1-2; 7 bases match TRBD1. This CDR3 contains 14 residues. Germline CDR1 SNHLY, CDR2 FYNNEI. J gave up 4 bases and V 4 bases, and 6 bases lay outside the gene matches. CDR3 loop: CASSVRTGRYGYTF. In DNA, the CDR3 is TGTGCCAGCAGTGTCCGGACAGGCCGCTATGGCTACACCTTC.

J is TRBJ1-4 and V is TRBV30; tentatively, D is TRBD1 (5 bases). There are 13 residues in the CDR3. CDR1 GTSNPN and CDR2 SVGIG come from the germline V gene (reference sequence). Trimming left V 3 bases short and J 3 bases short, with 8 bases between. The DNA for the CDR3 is TGTGCCTGGAGCCAGGGTTCTAATGAAAAACTGTTTTTT. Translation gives CAWSQGSNEKLFF.